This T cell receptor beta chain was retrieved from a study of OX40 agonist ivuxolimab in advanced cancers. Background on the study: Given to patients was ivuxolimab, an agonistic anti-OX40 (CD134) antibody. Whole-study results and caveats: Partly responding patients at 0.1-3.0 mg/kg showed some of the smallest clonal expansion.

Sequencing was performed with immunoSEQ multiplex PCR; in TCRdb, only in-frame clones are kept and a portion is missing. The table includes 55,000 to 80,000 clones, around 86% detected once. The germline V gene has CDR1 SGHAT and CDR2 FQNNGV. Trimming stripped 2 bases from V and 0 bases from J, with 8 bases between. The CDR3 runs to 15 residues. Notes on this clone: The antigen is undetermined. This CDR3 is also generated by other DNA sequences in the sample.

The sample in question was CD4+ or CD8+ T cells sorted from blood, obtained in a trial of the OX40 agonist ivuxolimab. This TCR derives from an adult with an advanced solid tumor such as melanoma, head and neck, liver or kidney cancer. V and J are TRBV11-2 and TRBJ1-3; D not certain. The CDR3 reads CASSLLVFSGNTIYF. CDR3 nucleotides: TGTGCCAGCAGCTTACTGGTTTTCTCTGGAAACACCATATATTTT.